This T cell receptor (beta chain) was recorded in a study of cytomegalovirus exposure and HLA in healthy donors. PCR used 60 Vbeta primers and 13 Jbeta primers. The table came from immunoSEQ multiplex PCR; TCRdb's copy has only in-frame clones and leaves some out. The sample has roughly 150,000 clones, around 86% seen once. Specimen: PBMCs. This receptor was identified in a man in his fifties or sixties in good health and CMV-seropositive.

This CDR3 is CASSLDFGGLAGVRSYEQYF. The CDR3 bases are TGCGCCAGCAGCTTGGATTTCGGGGGACTAGCGGGAGTTCGGTCCTACGAGCAGTACTTC. The V call is TRBV5-1, the J call TRBJ2-5, with 14 nucleotides matching TRBD2. The closer fit of TRBJ2-7 to the DNA end suggests the J call may be wrong. CDR3 length: 20 residues. CDR1 and CDR2 from the germline V gene are SGHRS and YFSETQ.